This T cell receptor (beta chain) was found in a study of cytotoxic CD8 clonotypes in ibrutinib-treated CLL. Genomic DNA in an amount of around 1.8 micrograms was extracted from cryopreserved PBMCs and used for the preparation of TCR beta libraries. V dropped 6 bases and J dropped 11 bases, with 19 bases sitting between them. Per the germline V gene, CDR1 is MNHEY and CDR2 is SVGAGI. The CDR3 is made up of 13 amino acids. The method was immunoSEQ multiplex PCR; TCRdb's version includes in-frame clones alone and lacks a portion of them. Of around 140,000 clones listed, 80% to 90% were seen once; the top ten hold roughly 1.9%.

This chain uses TRBV6-5 with TRBJ1-2, with a weak D call TRBD1 (6 bases). The sample was PBMCs, taken after 24 months of ibrutinib treatment. This receptor was identified in a human donor with chronic lymphocytic leukemia. CDR3 loop: CASRLTTGPRYTF. In nucleotides, the CDR3 is TGTGCCAGCAGACTGACGACAGGCCCTAGGTACACCTTC.